This entry describes one TCR beta chain. This specimen comes from a study of blood T cell repertoires in COVID-19. Produced via immunoSEQ multiplex PCR; TCRdb's table is partial and in-frame only. The sample consists of around 200,000 clones, 75% to 85% of them appearing once. Germline CDR1 SGDLS, CDR2 YYNGEE. V lost 4 bases and J 0 bases, leaving 14 bases between the germline ends. The length of the CDR3 is 15 residues. This rearrangement joins TRBV9 to TRBJ2-7, with D perhaps TRBD1 (6 bases). The sequence came from a woman aged 30 to 39 with COVID-19, enrolled during active disease. What was sequenced was peripheral blood. The CDR3 nucleotides read TGTGCCAGCAGCCCTCGACAGGAAAGCTCCTACGAGCAGTACTTC. Protein sequence: CASSPRQESSYEQYF. Full variable domain (missing parts from reference TRBV9 and TRBJ2-7): DSGVTQTPKHLITATGQRVTLRCSPRSGDLSVYWYQQSLDQGLQFLIQYYNGEERAKGNILERFSAQQFPDLHSELNLSSLELGDSALYFCASSPRQESSYEQYFGPGTRLTVT.